This T cell receptor (beta chain) appears in the sequencing data of a study of beta chain features in type 1 diabetes. General study results and limits: TCRB repertoires of naive, central memory and Treg cells appeared more similar among patients than among healthy donors.

This clone has more than one count but fewer than ten. Its antigen remains unidentified. Germline CDR1 and CDR2: GTSNPN and SVGIG (reference sequence). V lost 4 bases and J lost 4; bases outside the gene matches: 11. This CDR3 spans 15 amino acids. The isolated RNA, all of it, was reverse transcribed, so expressed TCRB transcripts were what got sequenced. Libraries were prepared by immunoSEQ multiplex PCR; TCRdb keeps only in-frame clonotypes and omits some of them. The repertoire holds approximately 400,000 clones, less than 15% seen once, with around 0.02% in the top ten. Specimen: naive CD4+ T cells from blood. The V gene is TRBV30, the J gene TRBJ1-2, with 8 bases matching TRBD1. The source is a woman aged 18 to 35 in good health. CDR3 region: CAWIRGQGGAYGYTF. The DNA for the CDR3 is TGTGCCTGGATCCGAGGACAGGGAGGCGCCTATGGCTACACCTTC.